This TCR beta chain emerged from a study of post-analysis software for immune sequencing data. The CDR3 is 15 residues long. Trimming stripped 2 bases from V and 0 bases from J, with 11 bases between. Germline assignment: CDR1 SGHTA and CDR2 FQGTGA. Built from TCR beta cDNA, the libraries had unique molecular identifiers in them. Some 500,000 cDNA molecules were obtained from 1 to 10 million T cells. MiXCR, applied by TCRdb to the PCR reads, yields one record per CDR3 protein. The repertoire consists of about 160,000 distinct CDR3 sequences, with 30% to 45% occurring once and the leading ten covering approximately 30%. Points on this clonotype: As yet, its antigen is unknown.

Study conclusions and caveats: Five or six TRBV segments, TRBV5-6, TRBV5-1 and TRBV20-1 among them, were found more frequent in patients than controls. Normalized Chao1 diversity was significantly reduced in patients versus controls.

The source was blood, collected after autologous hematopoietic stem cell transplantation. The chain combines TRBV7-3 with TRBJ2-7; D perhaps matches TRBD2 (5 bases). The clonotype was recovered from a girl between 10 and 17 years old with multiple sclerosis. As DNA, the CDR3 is TGTGCCAGCAGCTTAGGTCTGGGGAGCTCCTACGAGCAGTACTTC. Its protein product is CASSLGLGSSYEQYF.